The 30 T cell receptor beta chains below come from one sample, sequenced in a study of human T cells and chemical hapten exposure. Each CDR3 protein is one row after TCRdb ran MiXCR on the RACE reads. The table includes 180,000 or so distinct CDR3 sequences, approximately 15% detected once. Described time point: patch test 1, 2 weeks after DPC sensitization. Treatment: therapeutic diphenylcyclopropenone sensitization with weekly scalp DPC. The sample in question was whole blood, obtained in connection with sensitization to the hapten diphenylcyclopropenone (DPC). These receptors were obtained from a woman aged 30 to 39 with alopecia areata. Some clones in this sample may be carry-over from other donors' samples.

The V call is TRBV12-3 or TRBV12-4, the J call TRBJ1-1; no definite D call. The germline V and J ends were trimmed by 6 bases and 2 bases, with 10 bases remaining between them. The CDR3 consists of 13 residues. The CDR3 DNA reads TGTGCCAGCAGGGACTTCGGAAACACTGAAGCTTTCTTT. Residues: CASRDFGNTEAFF.

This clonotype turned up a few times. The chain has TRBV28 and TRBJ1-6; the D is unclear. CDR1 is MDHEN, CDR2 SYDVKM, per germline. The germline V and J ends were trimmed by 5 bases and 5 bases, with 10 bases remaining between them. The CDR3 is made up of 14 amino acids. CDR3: CASSPTENNSPLHF. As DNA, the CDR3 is TGTGCCAGCAGTCCGACCGAAAATAATTCACCCCTCCACTTT.

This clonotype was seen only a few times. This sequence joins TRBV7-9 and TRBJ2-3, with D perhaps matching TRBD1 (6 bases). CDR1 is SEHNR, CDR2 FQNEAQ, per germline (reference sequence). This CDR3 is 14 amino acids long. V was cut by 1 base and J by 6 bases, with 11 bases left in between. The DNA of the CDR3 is TGTGCCAGCAGCTTAGGTCAGGGGAAGGATACGCAGTATTTT. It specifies CASSLGQGKDTQYF.

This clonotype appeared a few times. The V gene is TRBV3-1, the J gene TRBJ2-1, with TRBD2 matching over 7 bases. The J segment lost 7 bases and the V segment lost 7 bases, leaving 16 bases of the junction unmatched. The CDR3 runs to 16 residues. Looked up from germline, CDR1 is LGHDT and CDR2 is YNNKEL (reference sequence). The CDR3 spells CASKESEIGGSNEQFF. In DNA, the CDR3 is TGTGCCAGCAAAGAGAGTGAGATCGGGGGGTCGAATGAGCAGTTCTTC.

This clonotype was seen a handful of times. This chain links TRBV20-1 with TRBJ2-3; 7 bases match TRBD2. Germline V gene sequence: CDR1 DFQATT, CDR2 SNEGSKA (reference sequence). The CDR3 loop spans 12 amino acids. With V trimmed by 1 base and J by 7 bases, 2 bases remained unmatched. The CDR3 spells CSARGTSHTQYF. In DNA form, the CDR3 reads TGCAGTGCTAGAGGGACTAGTCATACGCAGTATTTT.

The CDR3 coding sequence is TGTGCCAGCAGTTACGCTGGCACAGATACGCAGTATTTT. This gives the protein CASSYAGTDTQYF. This chain connects TRBV6-2 or TRBV6-3 to TRBJ2-3; no reliable D call. V lost 2 bases, J lost 1 base, and 4 bases lay in between. CDR1 is MNHEY, CDR2 SVGEGT, per germline. The CDR3 sequence is 13 residues long.

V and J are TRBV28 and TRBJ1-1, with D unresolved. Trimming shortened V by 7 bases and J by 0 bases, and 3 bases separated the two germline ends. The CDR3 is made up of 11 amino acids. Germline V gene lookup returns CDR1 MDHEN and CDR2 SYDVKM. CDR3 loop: CASILNTEAFF. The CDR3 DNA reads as TGTGCCAGCATTCTGAACACTGAAGCTTTCTTT.

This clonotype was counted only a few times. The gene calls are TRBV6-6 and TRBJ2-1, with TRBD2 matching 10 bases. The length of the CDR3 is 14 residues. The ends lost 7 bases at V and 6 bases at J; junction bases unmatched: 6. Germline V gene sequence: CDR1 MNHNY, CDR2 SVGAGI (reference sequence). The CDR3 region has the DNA TGTGCCAGCATCCCTAGCGGGAGTAGCAATGAGCAGTTCTTC. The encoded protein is CASIPSGSSNEQFF.

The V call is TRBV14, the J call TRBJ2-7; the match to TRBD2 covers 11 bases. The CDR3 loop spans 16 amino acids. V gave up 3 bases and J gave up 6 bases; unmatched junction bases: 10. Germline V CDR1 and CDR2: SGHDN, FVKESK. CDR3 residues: CASSQDLLAGGSEQYF. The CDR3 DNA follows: TGTGCCAGCAGCCAGGACCTCCTAGCGGGAGGCAGCGAGCAGTACTTC.

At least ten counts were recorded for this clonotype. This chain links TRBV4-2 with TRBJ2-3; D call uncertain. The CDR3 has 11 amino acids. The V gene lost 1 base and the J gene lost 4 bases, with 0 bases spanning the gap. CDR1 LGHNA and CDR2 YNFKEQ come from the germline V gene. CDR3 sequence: CASSQADTQYF. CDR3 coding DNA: TGTGCCAGCAGCCAAGCAGATACGCAGTATTTT.

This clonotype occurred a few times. The DNA of the CDR3 is TGCAGTGCTAGAATAACTAGCGGGAGATTGGGGTATTGGTACGAGCAGTACTTC. Translating it yields CSARITSGRLGYWYEQYF. The chain recombines TRBV20-1 with TRBJ2-7, with TRBD2 matching over 11 bases. CDR1 DFQATT and CDR2 SNEGSKA come from the germline V gene (reference sequence). The CDR3 contains 18 residues. Trimming took 2 bases from V and 4 from J; bases not matched to a gene: 16.

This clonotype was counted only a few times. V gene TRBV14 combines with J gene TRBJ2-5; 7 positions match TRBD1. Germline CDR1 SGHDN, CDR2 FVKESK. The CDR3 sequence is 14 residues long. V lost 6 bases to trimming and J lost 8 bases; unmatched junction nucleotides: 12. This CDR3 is CASRRAGQGETQYF. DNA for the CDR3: TGTGCCAGCAGACGCGCCGGCCAGGGGGAAACCCAGTACTTC.

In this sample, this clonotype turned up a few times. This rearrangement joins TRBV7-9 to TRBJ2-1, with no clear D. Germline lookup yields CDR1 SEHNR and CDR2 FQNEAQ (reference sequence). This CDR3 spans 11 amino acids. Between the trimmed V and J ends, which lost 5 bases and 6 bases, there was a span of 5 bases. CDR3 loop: CASSTINEQFF. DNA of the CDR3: TGTGCCAGCAGCACGATCAATGAGCAGTTCTTC.

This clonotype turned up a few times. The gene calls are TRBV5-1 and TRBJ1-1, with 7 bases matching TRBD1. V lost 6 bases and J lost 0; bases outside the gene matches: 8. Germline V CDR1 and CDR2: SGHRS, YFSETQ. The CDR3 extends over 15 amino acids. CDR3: CASMRDSLMNTEAFF. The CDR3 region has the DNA TGCGCCAGCATGAGGGACAGTCTCATGAACACTGAAGCTTTCTTT.

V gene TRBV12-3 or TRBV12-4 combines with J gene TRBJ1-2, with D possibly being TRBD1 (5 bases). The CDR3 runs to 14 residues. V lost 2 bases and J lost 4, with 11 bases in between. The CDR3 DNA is TGTGCCAGCAGTTTAACCGACAGCGTCTATGGCTACACCTTC. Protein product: CASSLTDSVYGYTF.

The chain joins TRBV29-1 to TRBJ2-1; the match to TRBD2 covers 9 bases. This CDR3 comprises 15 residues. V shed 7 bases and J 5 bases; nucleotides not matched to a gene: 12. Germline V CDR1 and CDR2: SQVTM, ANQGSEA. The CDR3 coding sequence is TGCAGCGGTCGGGTAGCGGGAGATTCTAACAATGAGCAGTTCTTC. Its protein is CSGRVAGDSNNEQFF.

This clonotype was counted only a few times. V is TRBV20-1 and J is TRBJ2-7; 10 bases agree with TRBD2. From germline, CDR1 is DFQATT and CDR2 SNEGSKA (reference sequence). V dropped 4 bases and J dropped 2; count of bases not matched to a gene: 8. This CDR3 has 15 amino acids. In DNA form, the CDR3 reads TGCAGTGCTATGGGACTAGCGAACACCCCCTACGAGCAGTACTTC. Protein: CSAMGLANTPYEQYF.

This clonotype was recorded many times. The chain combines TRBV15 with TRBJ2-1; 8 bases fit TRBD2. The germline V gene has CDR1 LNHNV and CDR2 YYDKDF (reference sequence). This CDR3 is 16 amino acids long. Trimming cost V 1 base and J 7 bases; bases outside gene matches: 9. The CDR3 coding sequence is TGTGCCACCAGCAGAGCTTTTGGCGGGGGGAGTAATGAGCAGTTCTTC. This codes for CATSRAFGGGSNEQFF.

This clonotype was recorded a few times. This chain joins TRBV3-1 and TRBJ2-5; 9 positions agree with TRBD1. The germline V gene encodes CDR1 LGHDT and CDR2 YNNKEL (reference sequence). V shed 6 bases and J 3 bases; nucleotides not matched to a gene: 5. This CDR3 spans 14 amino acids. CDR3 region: CASSQRTGEETQYF. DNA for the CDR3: TGTGCCAGCAGTCAGAGGACAGGGGAAGAGACCCAGTACTTC.

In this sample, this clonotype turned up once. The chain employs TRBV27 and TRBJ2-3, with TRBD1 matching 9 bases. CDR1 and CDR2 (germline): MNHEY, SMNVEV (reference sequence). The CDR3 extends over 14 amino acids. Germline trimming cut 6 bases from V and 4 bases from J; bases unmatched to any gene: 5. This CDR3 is CASSTGGWADTQYF. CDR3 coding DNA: TGTGCCAGCAGCACAGGGGGCTGGGCAGATACGCAGTATTTT.

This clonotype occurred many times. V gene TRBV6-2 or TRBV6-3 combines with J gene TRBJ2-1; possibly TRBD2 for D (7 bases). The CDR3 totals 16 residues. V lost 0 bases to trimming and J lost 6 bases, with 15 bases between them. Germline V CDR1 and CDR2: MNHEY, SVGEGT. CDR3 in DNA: TGTGCCAGCAGTTACTCGGGGGCTAGCGGAAGCAATGAGCAGTTCTTC. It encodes CASSYSGASGSNEQFF.

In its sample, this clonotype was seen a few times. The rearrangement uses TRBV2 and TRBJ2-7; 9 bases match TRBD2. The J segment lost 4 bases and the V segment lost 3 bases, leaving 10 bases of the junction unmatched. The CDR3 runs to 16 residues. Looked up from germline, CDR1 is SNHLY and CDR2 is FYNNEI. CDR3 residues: CASSEVGGRAGYEQYF. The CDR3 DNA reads TGTGCCAGCAGTGAGGTTGGCGGGAGGGCCGGGTACGAGCAGTACTTC.

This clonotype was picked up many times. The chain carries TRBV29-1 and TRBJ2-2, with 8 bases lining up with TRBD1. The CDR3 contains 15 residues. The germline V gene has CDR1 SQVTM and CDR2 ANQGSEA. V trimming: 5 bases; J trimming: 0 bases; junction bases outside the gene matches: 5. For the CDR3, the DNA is TGCAGCGTTTTCGCAGGGGGCGCGAACACCGGGGAGCTGTTTTTT. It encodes CSVFAGGANTGELFF.

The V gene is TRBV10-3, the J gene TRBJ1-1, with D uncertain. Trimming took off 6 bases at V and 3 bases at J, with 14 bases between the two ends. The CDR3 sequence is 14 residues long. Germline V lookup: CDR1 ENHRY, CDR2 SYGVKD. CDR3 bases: TGTGCCATCAGAGAGACCGGATCCGACACTGAAGCTTTCTTT. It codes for CAIRETGSDTEAFF.

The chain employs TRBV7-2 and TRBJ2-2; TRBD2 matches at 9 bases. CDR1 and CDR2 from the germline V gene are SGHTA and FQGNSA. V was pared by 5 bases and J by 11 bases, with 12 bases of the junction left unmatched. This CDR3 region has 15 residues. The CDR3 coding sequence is TGTGCCAGCAGCCCTGCCGGGACTAGCTATCGCGAGCTGTTTTTT. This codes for CASSPAGTSYRELFF.

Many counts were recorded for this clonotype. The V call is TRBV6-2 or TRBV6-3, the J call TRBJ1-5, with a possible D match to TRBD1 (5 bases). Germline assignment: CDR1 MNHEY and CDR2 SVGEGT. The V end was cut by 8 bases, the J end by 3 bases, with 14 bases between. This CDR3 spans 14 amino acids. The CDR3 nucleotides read TGTGCCAGCCGGACCGACAGAGACAATCAGCCCCAGCATTTT. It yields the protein CASRTDRDNQPQHF.

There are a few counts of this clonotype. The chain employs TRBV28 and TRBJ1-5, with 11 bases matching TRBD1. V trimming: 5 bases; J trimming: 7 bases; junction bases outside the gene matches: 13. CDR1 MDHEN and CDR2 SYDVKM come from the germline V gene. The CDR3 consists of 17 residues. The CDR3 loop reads CASSARSGTGGGQPQHF. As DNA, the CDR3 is TGTGCCAGCAGTGCCCGTTCCGGGACAGGGGGTGGGCAGCCCCAGCATTTT.

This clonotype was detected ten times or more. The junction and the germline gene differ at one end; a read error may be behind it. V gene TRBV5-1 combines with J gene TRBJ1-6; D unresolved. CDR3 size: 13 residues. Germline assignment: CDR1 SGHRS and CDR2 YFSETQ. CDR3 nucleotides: TGTGCCAGCAGCTTAGAAGGGAATTCACCCCTCCACTTT. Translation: CASSLEGNSPLHF.

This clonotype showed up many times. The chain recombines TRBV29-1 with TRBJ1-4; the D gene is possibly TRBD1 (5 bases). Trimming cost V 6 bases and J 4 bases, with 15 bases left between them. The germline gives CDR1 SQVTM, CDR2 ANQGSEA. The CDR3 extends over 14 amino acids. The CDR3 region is CSVIYGTVNEKLFF. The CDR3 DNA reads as TGCAGCGTGATATACGGGACGGTTAATGAAAAACTGTTTTTT.

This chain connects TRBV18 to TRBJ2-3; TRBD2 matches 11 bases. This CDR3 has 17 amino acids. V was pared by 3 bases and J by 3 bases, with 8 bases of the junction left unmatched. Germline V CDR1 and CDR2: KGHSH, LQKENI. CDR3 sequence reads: CASSPLTSGTLTDTQYF. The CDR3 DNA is TGTGCCAGCTCACCCCTGACTAGCGGGACGTTGACAGATACGCAGTATTTT.